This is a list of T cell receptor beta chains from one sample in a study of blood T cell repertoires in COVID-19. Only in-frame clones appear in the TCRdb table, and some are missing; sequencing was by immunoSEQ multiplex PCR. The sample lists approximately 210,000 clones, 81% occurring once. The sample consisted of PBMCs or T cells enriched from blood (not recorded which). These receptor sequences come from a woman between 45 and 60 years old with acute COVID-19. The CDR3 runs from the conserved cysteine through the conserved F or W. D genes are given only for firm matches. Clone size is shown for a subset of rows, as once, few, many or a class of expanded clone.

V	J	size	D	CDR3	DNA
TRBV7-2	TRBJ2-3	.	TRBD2	CASRGGVDTQYF	TGTGCCAGCAGGGGGGGGGTAGATACGCAGTATTTT
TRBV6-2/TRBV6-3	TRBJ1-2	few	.	CASSYGTGGYYGYTF	TGTGCCAGCAGTTACGGGACGGGGGGATACTATGGCTACACCTTC
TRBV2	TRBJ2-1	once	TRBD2	CASNERGGYNEQFF	TGTGCCAGCAATGAGCGGGGGGGTTACAATGAGCAGTTCTTC
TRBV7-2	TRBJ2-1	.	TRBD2	CASSLDGLAGGVQFF	TGTGCCAGCAGCTTAGATGGCCTAGCGGGGGGGGTACAGTTCTTC
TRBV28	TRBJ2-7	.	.	CASTHGLQSGFPSSYEQYF	TGTGCCAGCACTCATGGGCTCCAATCAGGGTTCCCGTCCTCCTACGAGCAGTACTTC
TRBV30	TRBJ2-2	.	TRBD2	CAWRALAGDLFF	TGTGCCTGGAGGGCGCTAGCGGGAGACCTGTTTTTT
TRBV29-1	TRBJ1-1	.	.	CSALRGGNTEAFF	TGCAGCGCCCTTCGCGGGGGGAACACTGAAGCTTTCTTT
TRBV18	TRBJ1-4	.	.	CASSPLGSGGEKLFF	TGTGCCAGCTCACCATTAGGGTCAGGAGGCGAAAAACTGTTTTTT
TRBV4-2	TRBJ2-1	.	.	CASSQDQSALSYNEQFF	TGTGCCAGCAGCCAAGACCAGTCTGCCCTCTCCTACAATGAGCAGTTCTTC
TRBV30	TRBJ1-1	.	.	CAWSVSVNTEAFF	TGTGCCTGGAGTGTATCGGTTAACACTGAAGCTTTCTTT
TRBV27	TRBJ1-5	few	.	CASRDNFQQPQHF	TGTGCCAGCAGGGACAACTTTCAGCAGCCCCAGCATTTT
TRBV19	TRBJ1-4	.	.	CASSRQWEGKLFF	TGTGCCAGTAGTCGCCAGTGGGAGGGAAAACTGTTTTTT
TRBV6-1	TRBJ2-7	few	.	CASSEQGRAYEQYF	TGTGCCAGCAGTGAACAGGGGAGGGCATACGAGCAGTACTTC
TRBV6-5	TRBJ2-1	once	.	CASSYRTGDNEQFF	TGTGCCAGCAGTTACAGGACTGGAGACAATGAGCAGTTCTTC
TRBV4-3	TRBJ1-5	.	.	CASSQARLNTQPQHF	TGCGCCAGCAGCCAAGCCAGGCTGAATACCCAGCCCCAGCATTTT
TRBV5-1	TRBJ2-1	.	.	CASSTGQYIEQFF	TGCGCCAGCAGCACCGGACAGTACATTGAGCAGTTCTTC
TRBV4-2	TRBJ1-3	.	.	CASMASAGVGNTIYF	TGTGCCAGCATGGCCTCCGCAGGGGTCGGAAACACCATATATTTT